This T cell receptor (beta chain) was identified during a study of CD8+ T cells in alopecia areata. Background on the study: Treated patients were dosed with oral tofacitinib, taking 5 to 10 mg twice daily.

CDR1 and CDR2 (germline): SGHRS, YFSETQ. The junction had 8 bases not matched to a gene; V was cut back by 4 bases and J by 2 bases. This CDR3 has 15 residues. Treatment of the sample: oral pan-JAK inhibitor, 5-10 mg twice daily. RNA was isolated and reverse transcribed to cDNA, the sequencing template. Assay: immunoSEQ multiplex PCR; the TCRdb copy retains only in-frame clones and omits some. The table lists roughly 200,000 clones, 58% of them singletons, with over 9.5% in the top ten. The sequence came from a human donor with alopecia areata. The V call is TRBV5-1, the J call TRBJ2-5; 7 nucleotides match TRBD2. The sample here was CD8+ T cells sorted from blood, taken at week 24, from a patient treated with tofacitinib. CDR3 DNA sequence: TGCGCCAGCAGCGCGGTACTAGCGATTCAAGAGACCCAGTACTTC. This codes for CASSAVLAIQETQYF.